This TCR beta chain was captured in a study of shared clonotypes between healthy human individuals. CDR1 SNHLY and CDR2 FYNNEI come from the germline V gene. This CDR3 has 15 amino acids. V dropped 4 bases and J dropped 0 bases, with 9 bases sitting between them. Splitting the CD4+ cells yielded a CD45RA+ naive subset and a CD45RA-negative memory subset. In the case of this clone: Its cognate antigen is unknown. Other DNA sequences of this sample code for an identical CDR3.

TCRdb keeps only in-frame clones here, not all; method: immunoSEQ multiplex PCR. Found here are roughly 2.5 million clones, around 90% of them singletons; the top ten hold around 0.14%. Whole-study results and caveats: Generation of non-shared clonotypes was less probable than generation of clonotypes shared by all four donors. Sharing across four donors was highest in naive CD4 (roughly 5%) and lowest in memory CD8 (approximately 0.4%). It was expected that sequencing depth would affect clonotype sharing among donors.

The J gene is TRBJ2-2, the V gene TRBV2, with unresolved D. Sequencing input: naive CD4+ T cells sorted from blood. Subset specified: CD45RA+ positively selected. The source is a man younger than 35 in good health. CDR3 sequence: CASSGGRPNTGELFF. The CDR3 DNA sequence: TGTGCCAGCAGTGGTGGCAGACCGAACACCGGGGAGCTGTTTTTT.